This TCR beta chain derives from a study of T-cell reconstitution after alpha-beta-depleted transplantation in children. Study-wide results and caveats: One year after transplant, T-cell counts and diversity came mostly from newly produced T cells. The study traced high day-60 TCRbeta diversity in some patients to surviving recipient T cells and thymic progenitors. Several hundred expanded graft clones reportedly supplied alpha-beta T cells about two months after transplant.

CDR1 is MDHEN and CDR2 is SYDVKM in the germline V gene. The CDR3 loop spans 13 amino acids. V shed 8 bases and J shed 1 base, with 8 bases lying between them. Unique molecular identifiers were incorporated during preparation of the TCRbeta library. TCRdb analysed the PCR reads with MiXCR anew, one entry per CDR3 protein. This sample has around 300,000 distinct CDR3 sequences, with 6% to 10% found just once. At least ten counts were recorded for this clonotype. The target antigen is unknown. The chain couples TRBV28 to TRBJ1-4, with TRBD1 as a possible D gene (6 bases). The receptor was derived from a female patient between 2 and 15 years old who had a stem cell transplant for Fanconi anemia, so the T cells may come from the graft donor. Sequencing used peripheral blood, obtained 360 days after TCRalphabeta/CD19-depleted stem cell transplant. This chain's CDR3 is CASGGGTNEKLFF. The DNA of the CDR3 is TGTGCCAGCGGAGGGGGAACTAATGAAAAACTGTTTTTT.